This T cell receptor (beta chain) was found in a study of blood T cells in healthy people across ages. Only a few counts were recorded for this clonotype. What it binds is not known. Combining a sample-barcoded 5' primer with a J-beta primer mix, a second PCR ran for about 6 to 12 cycles. TCRdb used MiXCR to reprocess the 5' RACE reads, holding one entry per CDR3 protein. The data hold about 1,600,000 distinct CDR3 sequences, with around 42% observed a single time. CDR3 length: 16 residues. Trimming left V 0 bases short and J 3 bases short, with 14 bases between. Germline assignment: CDR1 MRHNA and CDR2 SNTAGT. Study observations and caveats: It was held that diversity estimates obtained from one million T cells represented underestimates. The study found TCR beta diversity correlated strongly with naive T cell percentage.

The people who gave samples were healthy Caucasians from Russia, aged roughly 6 to 100. Material for sequencing was blood. This receptor was identified in a woman between 18 and 30 years old in good health. The chain couples TRBV6-4 to TRBJ1-2; D possibly corresponds to TRBD1 (5 bases). The CDR3 nucleotides read TGTGCCAGCAGTGACTCGGGACGGGCCGGGGACTATGGCTACACCTTC. Its protein is CASSDSGRAGDYGYTF.